This TCR beta chain appears in the sequencing data of a study of human T cells and chemical hapten exposure. Across the whole study: All through the approximately 24-week study, the scalp of each patient received diphenylcyclopropenone doses weekly. The patch tests put 0.01% DPC on the skin of the upper back and were read 6 days later.

CDR3 length: 12 residues. Germline assignment: CDR1 DFQATT and CDR2 SNEGSKA (reference sequence). V shed 4 bases and J shed 3 bases, with 9 bases lying between them. The table lists this clonotype with many counts. As yet, its antigen is unknown. MiXCR was run by TCRdb on the RACE reads, yielding one entry per CDR3 protein. Of 35,000 to 45,000 distinct CDR3 sequences listed, 8.5% to 10% were seen once; the top ten hold approximately 16%. The study, taken as a whole, reports: It was expanded TCRs that formed significantly more large CDR3 similarity clusters than controls did.

Time point noted: patch test 2, 6 weeks after DPC sensitization. The treatment was: therapeutic diphenylcyclopropenone sensitization with weekly scalp DPC. The source is a middle-aged woman with alopecia areata. Some clones in this sample may be carry-over from other donors' samples. Sequencing was performed on whole blood, taken in connection with sensitization to the hapten diphenylcyclopropenone (DPC). This sequence joins TRBV20-1 and TRBJ1-1; D is unresolved. CDR3 in DNA: TGCAGTGCTAAAACGTGGGACACTGAAGCTTTCTTT. It codes for CSAKTWDTEAFF.